Shown below are 31 T cell receptor beta chains from a single sample sequenced in a study of Tregs in tolerant kidney transplant recipients. Related graft donors supplied nonmyeloablative bone marrow transplants, and mixed chimerism was transient. Generated by immunoSEQ multiplex PCR, the TCRdb table keeps only in-frame clones and is missing some. The sample shows tens of thousands of clones, around 90% of them seen only once. The sample was CD4+ T cells from blood (PBMCs), taken 24 months after the transplant. The receptors shown here come from a human patient who received a combined kidney and bone marrow transplant. Some T cells could come from the graft donor.

The chain recombines TRBV12-5 with TRBJ1-2; possible D gene TRBD1, 5 bases. Germline V gene data show CDR1 as LGHNT and CDR2 as FRNRAP. There are 15 residues in the CDR3. V was trimmed by 1 base and J by 6 bases, leaving 15 bases between them. CDR3 in DNA: TGTGCTAGTGGTTTGGACAGGAGTAGGCTGCATGGCTACACCTTC. Translating gives CASGLDRSRLHGYTF.

The V call is TRBV5-1, the J call TRBJ2-5, with TRBD2 as a possible D gene (5 bases). This CDR3 comprises 15 residues. The germline V gene encodes CDR1 SGHRS and CDR2 YFSETQ. Trimming left V 4 bases short and J 2 bases short, with 15 bases between. CDR3 DNA sequence: TGCGCCAGCAGCGGACCCACGGGGAGACAAGAGACCCAGTACTTC. Translated, it gives CASSGPTGRQETQYF.

This clone was detected only once. The junction and the germline gene differ at one end; a read error may be behind it. The sample carries other DNA sequences with the same CDR3. The chain uses TRBV4-3 and TRBJ1-6; D gene ambiguous. The CDR3 has 14 amino acids. Germline V gene lookup returns CDR1 LGHNA and CDR2 YSLEER. This CDR3 reads CASSQVDRNSPLHF. The CDR3 coding sequence is TGCGCCAGCAGCCAAGTAGATCGTAATTCCCCCCTCCACTTT.

The chain uses TRBV28 and TRBJ2-3, with 9 bases that match TRBD1. The CDR3 consists of 18 residues. V was clipped by 3 bases and J by 5 bases; unmatched bases: 15. Germline-derived CDR1 and CDR2 are MDHEN and SYDVKM. The CDR3 region is CASSFSGQGEGGLDTQYF. In DNA, the CDR3 is TGTGCCAGCAGTTTTTCGGGACAGGGAGAGGGGGGGCTAGATACGCAGTATTTT.

This rearrangement joins TRBV2 to TRBJ2-2; 9 positions agree with TRBD2. This CDR3 is built from 16 residues. The J segment lost 4 bases and the V segment lost 7 bases, leaving 10 bases of the junction unmatched. Germline V gives CDR1 SNHLY, CDR2 FYNNEI. Here the CDR3 reads CASILAGSSGTGELFF. In DNA form, the CDR3 reads TGTGCCAGCATTCTAGCGGGGTCGTCCGGCACCGGGGAGCTGTTTTTT.

As DNA, the CDR3 is TGCGCCAGCAGCCACCAGGGTTACGGGGAGCTGTTTTTT. Translation gives CASSHQGYGELFF. J is TRBJ2-2 and V is TRBV4-1, with a possible D match to TRBD1 (5 bases). Trimming stripped 3 bases from V and 7 bases from J, with 9 bases between. This CDR3 is 13 amino acids long. The V gene's germline CDR1 is MGHRA and CDR2 YSYEKL.

The chain employs TRBV19 and TRBJ2-5; tentative D call: TRBD2 (6 bases). V lost 1 base and J lost 5, with 11 bases in between. Germline V gives CDR1 LNHDA, CDR2 SQIVND (reference sequence). CDR3 length: 14 amino acids. As DNA, the CDR3 is TGTGCCAGTAGTATAGGCGGGGCCCAGGAGACCCAGTACTTC. Translating it yields CASSIGGAQETQYF.

V and J are TRBV2 and TRBJ1-6, with 9 bases that match TRBD1. The trim removed 4 bases at V and 8 bases at J, leaving 6 bases unmatched. Germline V gene data show CDR1 as SNHLY and CDR2 as FYNNEI. CDR3 length equals 15 residues. The CDR3 loop is CASSGDRVLDSPLHF. DNA for the CDR3: TGTGCCAGCAGTGGGGACAGGGTTTTAGATTCACCCCTCCACTTT.

The chain recombines TRBV5-5 with TRBJ1-2, with D tentatively TRBD1 (5 bases). Germline V lookup: CDR1 SGHKS, CDR2 YYEKEE (reference sequence). Trimming took off 0 bases at V and 4 bases at J, with 19 bases between the two ends. The CDR3 consists of 17 residues. CDR3 region: CASSLAYPGSGFYGYTF. CDR3 coding DNA: TGTGCCAGCAGCTTGGCCTATCCAGGGAGCGGGTTCTATGGCTACACCTTC.

The chain has TRBV5-1 and TRBJ1-5, with TRBD1 as a possible D gene (6 bases). CDR3 length: 17 amino acids. Trimming took off 4 bases at V and 0 bases at J, with 17 bases between the two ends. Looked up from germline, CDR1 is SGHRS and CDR2 is YFSETQ. CDR3 nucleotide sequence: TGCGCCAGCAGCCCCGGGGAAGGACAGTATAGCAATCAGCCCCAGCATTTT. Encoded protein: CASSPGEGQYSNQPQHF.

V gene TRBV18 combines with J gene TRBJ2-1; 7 bases are a match to TRBD2. J lost 8 bases, V lost 3 bases, and 7 bases had no gene match. The V gene's germline CDR1 is KGHSH and CDR2 LQKENI. CDR3 length: 14 amino acids. CDR3 DNA: TGTGCCAGCTCACCGGCTCGAGGGAGGGATGAGCAGTTCTTC. This translates into CASSPARGRDEQFF.

V is TRBV25-1 and J is TRBJ2-1, with 11 nucleotides matching TRBD2. The V and J ends lost 7 bases and 4 bases, in that order; junction bases with no gene match: 15. The CDR3 extends over 18 amino acids. Germline-derived CDR1 and CDR2 are MGHDK and SYGVNS. The CDR3 nucleotides are TGTGCCAGCACCCGGCTAGCGGGAGGCCTCCCGGGGTACAATGAGCAGTTCTTC. It specifies CASTRLAGGLPGYNEQFF.

The V gene is TRBV29-1, the J gene TRBJ2-1; 7 nucleotides agree with TRBD1. CDR1 and CDR2 (germline): SQVTM, ANQGSEA. The V and J ends lost 6 bases and 0 bases, in that order; junction bases with no gene match: 5. This CDR3 region has 14 residues. The CDR3 DNA reads TGCAGCGTGACAGGGATAAGCTCCTACAATGAGCAGTTCTTC. Amino acids: CSVTGISSYNEQFF.

The chain carries TRBV28 and TRBJ1-6; D gene unclear. The CDR3 runs 12 residues. Germline V CDR1 and CDR2: MDHEN, SYDVKM. Trimming removed 3 bases from V and 8 bases from J, with 5 bases in between. CDR3 coding DNA: TGTGCCAGCAGTTTTGAGTATTCACCCCTCCACTTT. Translated: CASSFEYSPLHF.

V is TRBV25-1 and J is TRBJ2-7, with D maybe TRBD1 (5 bases). CDR3 size: 14 residues. CDR1 is MGHDK and CDR2 is SYGVNS in the germline V gene. Trimming removed 6 bases from V and 3 bases from J, with 15 bases in between. The CDR3 spells CASRAGWGYYEQYF. For the CDR3, the DNA is TGTGCCAGCAGGGCAGGGTGGGGATACTACGAGCAGTACTTC.

A note on this clone: A read error may account for a junction end that differs from germline. This CDR3 is also generated by other DNA sequences in the sample. The chain combines TRBV11-1 with TRBJ1-6, with 7 bases lining up with TRBD1. The CDR3 runs 15 residues. CDR1 is SGHAT and CDR2 is FQDESV in the germline V gene (reference sequence). The CDR3 sequence: CASSRRGTVNSPLHF. The CDR3, as DNA: TGTGCCAGCAGCCGTAGAGGGACAGTTAATTCCCCCCTCCACTTT.

The V call is TRBV11-3, the J call TRBJ2-5, with 16 bases that match TRBD2. Germline CDR1 and CDR2: SGHNT and YENEEA. The CDR3 has 20 residues. Trimming took 5 bases from V and 5 from J; bases not matched to a gene: 17. The CDR3: CASSPGTSGRARMFKETQYF. DNA of the CDR3: TGTGCCAGCAGCCCGGGGACTAGCGGGAGGGCCAGGATGTTTAAGGAGACCCAGTACTTC.

The gene calls are TRBV6-1 and TRBJ1-5; 10 bases match TRBD1. The CDR3 runs to 14 residues. The ends lost 6 bases at V and 6 bases at J; junction bases unmatched: 5. From germline, CDR1 is MNHNS and CDR2 SASEGT. The CDR3 reads CASSGTGARQPQHF. CDR3 DNA sequence: TGTGCCAGCAGCGGGACAGGGGCACGTCAGCCCCAGCATTTT.

The chain is built from TRBV19 and TRBJ1-2; tentatively, D is TRBD1 (6 bases). The V end was cut by 5 bases, the J end by 8 bases, with 18 bases between. Germline CDR1 is LNHDA and CDR2 is SQIVND (reference sequence). The CDR3 is 14 residues long. CDR3 sequence reads: CASSVRGGPRGYTF. DNA for the CDR3: TGTGCCAGTAGTGTCCGCGGGGGGCCCCGGGGCTACACCTTC.

This chain connects TRBV7-3 to TRBJ2-1; no firm D call. The CDR3 loop spans 13 amino acids. V was shortened by 4 bases and J by 4 bases, with 8 bases between the two germline ends. The germline CDR1 and CDR2 sequences are SGHTA and FQGTGA. CDR3 sequence reads: CASSSSRYNEQFF. DNA of the CDR3: TGTGCCAGCAGCTCCTCTCGGTACAATGAGCAGTTCTTC.

The rearrangement links TRBV5-1 to TRBJ2-3, with 10 bases matching TRBD2. Germline assignment: CDR1 SGHRS and CDR2 YFSETQ. After removal of 0 bases from V and 1 base from J, the junction contained 8 bases not matched to a gene. The CDR3 sequence is 18 residues long. The CDR3: CASSLGSGGELRTDTQYF. For the CDR3, the DNA is TGCGCCAGCAGCTTGGGGAGCGGGGGGGAATTACGCACAGATACGCAGTATTTT.

The rearrangement links TRBV6-5 to TRBJ2-7; D not certain. CDR3 length equals 11 residues. Between the trimmed V and J ends, which lost 6 bases and 3 bases, there was a span of 6 bases. The germline V gene has CDR1 MNHEY and CDR2 SVGAGI. CDR3 region: CASSSLYEQYF. CDR3 sequence (DNA): TGTGCCAGCAGCTCACTCTACGAGCAGTACTTC.

The chain has TRBV28 and TRBJ1-1, with a weak D call TRBD1 (5 bases). The CDR3 has 16 amino acids. CDR1 is MDHEN and CDR2 is SYDVKM in the germline V gene. V lost 3 bases to trimming and J lost 1 base, with 15 bases between them. This chain's CDR3 is CASSFGSGGWNTEAFF. In nucleotides, the CDR3 is TGTGCCAGCAGTTTTGGGTCGGGGGGGTGGAACACTGAAGCTTTCTTT.

This chain uses TRBV2 with TRBJ1-5; the D gene is possibly TRBD1 (5 bases). Between the trimmed V and J ends, which lost 6 bases and 0 bases, there was a span of 18 bases. This CDR3 spans 17 amino acids. Germline V gene lookup returns CDR1 SNHLY and CDR2 FYNNEI. CDR3 loop: CASRGGTLTYSNQPQHF. Here the CDR3 DNA reads TGTGCCAGCAGGGGGGGGACGCTCACCTATAGCAATCAGCCCCAGCATTTT.

The rearrangement joins TRBV6-6 to TRBJ1-6; TRBD1 agrees at 7 bases. The CDR3 runs to 14 residues. Germline trimming cut 2 bases from V and 7 bases from J; bases unmatched to any gene: 2. From germline, CDR1 is MNHNY and CDR2 SVGAGI (reference sequence). Here the CDR3 DNA reads TGTGCCAGCAGTTACCAGGGGGGAAATTCACCCCTCCACTTT. Translating gives CASSYQGGNSPLHF.

This chain uses TRBV6-4 with TRBJ1-1, with a possible D match to TRBD1 (5 bases). The ends were cut back, 6 bases at V and 5 bases at J, with 13 bases in the middle. The germline V gene has CDR1 MRHNA and CDR2 SNTAGT. The CDR3 covers 13 residues. This CDR3 reads CASSSGGGTEAFF. The CDR3, as DNA: TGTGCCAGCAGCTCGGGGGGGGGAACTGAAGCTTTCTTT.

V gene TRBV7-2 combines with J gene TRBJ1-2; perhaps TRBD1 as D (5 bases). This CDR3 comprises 12 residues. The V end lost 4 bases, the J end lost 7 bases, and 10 bases lay between the germline ends. Germline V gives CDR1 SGHTA, CDR2 FQGNSA. CDR3 in DNA: TGTGCCAGCAGCTCCGCAGGGTCTGGCTACACCTTC. This sequence encodes CASSSAGSGYTF.

Turning to this clone: The same CDR3 can be traced to other DNA sequences in this sample. The chain recombines TRBV30 with TRBJ1-6; the match to TRBD1 covers 7 bases. V shed 2 bases, J shed 5 bases, and the junction held 6 bases outside the gene matches. This CDR3 comprises 15 residues. CDR1 is GTSNPN and CDR2 is SVGIG in the germline V gene (reference sequence). The CDR3 sequence: CAWSHRGTDNSPLHF. The DNA of the CDR3 is TGTGCCTGGAGTCATCGCGGGACAGATAATTCACCCCTCCACTTT.

The chain employs TRBV9 and TRBJ2-3; tentatively, D is TRBD1 (5 bases). V lost 0 bases, J lost 3 bases, and 23 bases lay in between. The CDR3 runs 19 residues. Germline V gene lookup returns CDR1 SGDLS and CDR2 YYNGEE. CDR3 amino acids: CASSVALGVVPVPTDTQYF. The CDR3 region has the DNA TGTGCCAGCAGCGTAGCATTAGGGGTAGTCCCAGTTCCGACAGATACGCAGTATTTT. The full variable domain, its missing parts supplied by reference TRBV9 and TRBJ2-3, is DSGVTQTPKHLITATGQRVTLRCSPRSGDLSVYWYQQSLDQGLQFLIQYYNGEERAKGNILERFSAQQFPDLHSELNLSSLELGDSALYFCASSVALGVVPVPTDTQYFGPGTRLTVL.

The V and J genes are TRBV4-1 and TRBJ2-1, with D unclear. The V gene lost 4 bases and the J gene lost 4 bases, with 5 bases spanning the gap. This CDR3 is 12 amino acids long. Germline CDR1 is MGHRA and CDR2 is YSYEKL. CDR3 protein: CASSLAYNEQFF. The CDR3 nucleotides are TGCGCCAGCAGCCTAGCATACAATGAGCAGTTCTTC.

This chain connects TRBV19 to TRBJ2-3, with 12 bases that match TRBD2. Germline CDR1 reads LNHDA; CDR2 reads SQIVND (reference sequence). V shed 6 bases and J 4 bases; nucleotides not matched to a gene: 5. CDR3 size: 15 residues. In DNA, the CDR3 is TGTGCCAGTAGGAGACTAGCGGGGGAGGCAGATACGCAGTATTTT. Translated, it gives CASRRLAGEADTQYF.